This TCR beta chain was observed in a study of shared clonotypes between healthy human individuals. Germline CDR1 ENHRY, CDR2 SYGVKD. This CDR3 region has 15 residues. The J segment lost 4 bases and the V segment lost 6 bases, leaving 7 bases of the junction unmatched. This clone was detected once. The antigen is not known. Researchers sequenced unsorted PBMC DNA using ten immunoSEQ deep assay plates. Source study methods: Junction-only immunoSEQ data arrived without quality scores, meaning filtering differed. Sequencing was performed with immunoSEQ multiplex PCR; in TCRdb, only in-frame clones are kept and a portion is missing. V and J calls and clone size follow that table, whereas D and trimming were derived from the DNA. This sample yields 450,000 to 500,000 clones, of which approximately 82% are seen a single time; around 12% belongs to the top ten. Donation came from healthy HIV-negative adults that had no recent acute infections or vaccinations.

Points from the study as a whole: Sampling was confined to blood; repertoires within tissues likely differ.

V is TRBV10-3 and J is TRBJ2-2; 8 bases are shared with TRBD2. The receptor was derived from a woman aged 40 to 55 in good health. Some clones in this sample may be carry-over from other donors' samples. Sequences were obtained from PBMCs. Here the CDR3 DNA reads TGTGCCATCAGCCAAGCGGGAGCGGTCACCGGGGAGCTGTTTTTT. Its translation: CAISQAGAVTGELFF.